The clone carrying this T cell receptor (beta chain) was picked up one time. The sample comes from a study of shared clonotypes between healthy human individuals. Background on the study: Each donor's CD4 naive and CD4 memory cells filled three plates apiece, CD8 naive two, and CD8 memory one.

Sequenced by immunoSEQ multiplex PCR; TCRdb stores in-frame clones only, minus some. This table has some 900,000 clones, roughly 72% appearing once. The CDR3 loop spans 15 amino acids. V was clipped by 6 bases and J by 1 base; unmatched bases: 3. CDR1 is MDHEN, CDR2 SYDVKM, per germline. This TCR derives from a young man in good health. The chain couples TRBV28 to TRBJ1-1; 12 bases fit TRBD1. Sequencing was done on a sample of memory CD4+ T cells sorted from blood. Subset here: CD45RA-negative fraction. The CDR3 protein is CASRGTGGRNTEAFF. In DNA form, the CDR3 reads TGTGCCAGCAGGGGGACAGGGGGCAGGAACACTGAAGCTTTCTTT.